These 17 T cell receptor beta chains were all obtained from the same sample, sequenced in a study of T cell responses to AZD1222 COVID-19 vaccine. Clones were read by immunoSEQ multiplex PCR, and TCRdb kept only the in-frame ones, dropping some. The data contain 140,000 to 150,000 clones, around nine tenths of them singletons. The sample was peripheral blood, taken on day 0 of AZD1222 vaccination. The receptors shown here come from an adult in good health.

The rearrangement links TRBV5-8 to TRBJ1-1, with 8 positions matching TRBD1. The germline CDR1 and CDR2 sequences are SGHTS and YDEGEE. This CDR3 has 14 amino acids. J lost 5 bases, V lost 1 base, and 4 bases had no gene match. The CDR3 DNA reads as TGTGCCAGCAGCTTGCGAGGGGACAGGACTGAAGCTTTCTTT. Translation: CASSLRGDRTEAFF. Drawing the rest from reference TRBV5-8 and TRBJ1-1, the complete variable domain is EAGVTQSPTHLIKTRGQQATLRCSPISGHTSVYWYQQALGLGLQFLLWYDEGEERNRGNFPPRFSGRQFPNYSSELNVNALELEDSALYLCASSLRGDRTEAFFGQGTRLTVV.

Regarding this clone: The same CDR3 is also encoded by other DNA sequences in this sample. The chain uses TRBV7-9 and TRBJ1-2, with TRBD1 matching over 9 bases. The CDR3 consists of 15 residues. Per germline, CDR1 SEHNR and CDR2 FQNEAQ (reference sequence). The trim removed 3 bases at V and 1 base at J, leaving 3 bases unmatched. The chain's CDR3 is CASSLGTGSNYGYTF. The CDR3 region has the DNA TGTGCCAGCAGCTTGGGGACAGGGAGTAACTATGGCTACACCTTC. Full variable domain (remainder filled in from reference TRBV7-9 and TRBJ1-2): DTGVSQNPRHKITKRGQNVTFRCDPISEHNRLYWYRQTLGQGPEFLTYFQNEAQLEKSRLLSDRFSAERPKGSFSTLEIQRTEQGDSAMYLCASSLGTGSNYGYTFGSGTRLTVV.

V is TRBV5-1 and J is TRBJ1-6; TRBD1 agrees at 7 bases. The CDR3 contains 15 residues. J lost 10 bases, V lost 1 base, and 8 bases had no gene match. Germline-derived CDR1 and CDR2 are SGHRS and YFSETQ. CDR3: CASSLIAQGGSPLHF. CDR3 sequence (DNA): TGCGCCAGCAGCTTGATTGCCCAGGGGGGGTCACCCCTCCACTTT.

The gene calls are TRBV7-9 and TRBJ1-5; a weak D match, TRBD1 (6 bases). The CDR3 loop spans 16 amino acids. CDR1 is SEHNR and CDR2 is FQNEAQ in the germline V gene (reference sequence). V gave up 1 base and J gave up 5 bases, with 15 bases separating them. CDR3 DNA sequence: TGTGCCAGCAGCTTAGTAGTGGCAGGGGCGCATCAGCCCCAGCATTTT. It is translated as CASSLVVAGAHQPQHF.

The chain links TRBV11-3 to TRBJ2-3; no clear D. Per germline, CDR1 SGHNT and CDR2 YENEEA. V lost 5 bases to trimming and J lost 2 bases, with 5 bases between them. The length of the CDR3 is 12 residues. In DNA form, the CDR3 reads TGTGCCAGCAGCATATACACAGATACGCAGTATTTT. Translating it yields CASSIYTDTQYF.

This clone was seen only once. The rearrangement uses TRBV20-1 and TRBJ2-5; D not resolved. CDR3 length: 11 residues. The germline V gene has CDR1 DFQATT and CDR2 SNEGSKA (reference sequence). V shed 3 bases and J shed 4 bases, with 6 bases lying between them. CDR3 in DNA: TGCAGTGCTAGTCCCGGAGAGACCCAGTACTTC. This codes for CSASPGETQYF.

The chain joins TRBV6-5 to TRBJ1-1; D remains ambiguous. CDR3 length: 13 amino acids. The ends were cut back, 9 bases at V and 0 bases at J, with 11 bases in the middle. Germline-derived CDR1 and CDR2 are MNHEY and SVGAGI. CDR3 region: CARKVSLNTEAFF. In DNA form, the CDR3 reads TGTGCCAGGAAAGTGTCTCTGAACACTGAAGCTTTCTTT.

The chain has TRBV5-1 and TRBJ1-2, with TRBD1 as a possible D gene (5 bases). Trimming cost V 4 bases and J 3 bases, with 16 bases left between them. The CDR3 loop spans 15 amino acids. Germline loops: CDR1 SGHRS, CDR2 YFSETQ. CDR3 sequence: CASSPEGPPYYGYTF. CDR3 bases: TGCGCCAGCAGCCCGGAGGGGCCGCCCTACTATGGCTACACCTTC. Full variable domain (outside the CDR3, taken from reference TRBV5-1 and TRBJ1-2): KAGVTQTPRYLIKTRGQQVTLSCSPISGHRSVSWYQQTPGQGLQFLFEYFSETQRNKGNFPGRFSGRQFSNSRSEMNVSTLELGDSALYLCASSPEGPPYYGYTFGSGTRLTVV.

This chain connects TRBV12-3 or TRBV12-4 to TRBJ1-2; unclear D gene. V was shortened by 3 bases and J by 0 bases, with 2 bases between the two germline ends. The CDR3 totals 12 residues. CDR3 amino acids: CASSFPNYGYTF. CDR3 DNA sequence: TGTGCCAGCAGTTTTCCTAACTATGGCTACACCTTC.

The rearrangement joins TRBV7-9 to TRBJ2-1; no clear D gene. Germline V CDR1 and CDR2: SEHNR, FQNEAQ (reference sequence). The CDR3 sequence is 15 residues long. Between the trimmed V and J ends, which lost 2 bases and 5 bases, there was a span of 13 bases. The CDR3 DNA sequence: TGTGCCAGCAGCTTAACTGGCCGGTACAACAATGAGCAGTTCTTC. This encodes CASSLTGRYNNEQFF.

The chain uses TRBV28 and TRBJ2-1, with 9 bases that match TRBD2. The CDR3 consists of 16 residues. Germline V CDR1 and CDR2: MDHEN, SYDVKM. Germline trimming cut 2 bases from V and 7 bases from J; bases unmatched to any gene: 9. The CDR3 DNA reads TGTGCCAGCAGTTTAAGGGCGGGAGGGCCTGGGAATGAGCAGTTCTTC. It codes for CASSLRAGGPGNEQFF.

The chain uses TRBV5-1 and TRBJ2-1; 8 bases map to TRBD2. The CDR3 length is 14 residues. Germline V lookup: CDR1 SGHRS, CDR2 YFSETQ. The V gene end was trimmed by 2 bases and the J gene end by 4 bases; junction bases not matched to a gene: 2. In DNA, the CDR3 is TGCGCCAGCAGCTTCGCTAGCGGGTACAATGAGCAGTTCTTC. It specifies CASSFASGYNEQFF.

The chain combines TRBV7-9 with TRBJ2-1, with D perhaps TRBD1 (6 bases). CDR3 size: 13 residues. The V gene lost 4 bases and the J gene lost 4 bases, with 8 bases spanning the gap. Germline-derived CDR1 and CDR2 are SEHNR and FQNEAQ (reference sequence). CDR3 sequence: CASSSGQYNEQFF. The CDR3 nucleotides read TGTGCCAGCAGCTCTGGACAGTACAATGAGCAGTTCTTC.

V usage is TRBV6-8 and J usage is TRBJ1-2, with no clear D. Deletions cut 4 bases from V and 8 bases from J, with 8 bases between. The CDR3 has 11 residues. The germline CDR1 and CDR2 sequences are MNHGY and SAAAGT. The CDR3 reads CASSSPVGYTF. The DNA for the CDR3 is TGTGCCAGCAGTTCCCCGGTAGGCTACACCTTC.

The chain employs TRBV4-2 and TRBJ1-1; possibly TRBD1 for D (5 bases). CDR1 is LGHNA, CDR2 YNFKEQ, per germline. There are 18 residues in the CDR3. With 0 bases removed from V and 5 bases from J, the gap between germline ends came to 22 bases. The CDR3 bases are TGTGCCAGCAGCCAAGATAATTTTCCCGGGGGGGTGGGTACTGAAGCTTTCTTT. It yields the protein CASSQDNFPGGVGTEAFF.

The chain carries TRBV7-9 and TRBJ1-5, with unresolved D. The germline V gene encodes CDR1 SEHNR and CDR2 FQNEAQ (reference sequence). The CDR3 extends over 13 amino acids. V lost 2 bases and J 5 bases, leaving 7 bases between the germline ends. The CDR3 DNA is TGTGCCAGCAGCTTATTAAGGGATCAGCCCCAGCATTTT. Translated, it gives CASSLLRDQPQHF.

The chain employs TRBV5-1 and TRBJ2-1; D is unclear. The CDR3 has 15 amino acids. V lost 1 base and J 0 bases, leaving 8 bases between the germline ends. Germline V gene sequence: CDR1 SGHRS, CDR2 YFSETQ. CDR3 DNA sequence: TGCGCCAGCAGCTTGTTGGCGGCCTCCTACAATGAGCAGTTCTTC. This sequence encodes CASSLLAASYNEQFF.